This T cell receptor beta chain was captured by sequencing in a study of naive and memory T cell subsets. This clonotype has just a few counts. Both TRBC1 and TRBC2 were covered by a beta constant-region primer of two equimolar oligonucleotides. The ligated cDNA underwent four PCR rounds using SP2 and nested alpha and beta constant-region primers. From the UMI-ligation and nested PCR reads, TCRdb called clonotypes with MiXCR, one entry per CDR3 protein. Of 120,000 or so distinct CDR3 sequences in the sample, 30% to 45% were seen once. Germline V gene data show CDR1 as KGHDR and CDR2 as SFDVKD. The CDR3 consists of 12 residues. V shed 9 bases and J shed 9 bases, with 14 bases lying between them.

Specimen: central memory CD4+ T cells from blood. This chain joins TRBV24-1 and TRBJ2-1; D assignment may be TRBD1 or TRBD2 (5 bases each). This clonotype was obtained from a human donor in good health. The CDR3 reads CATSRWGTEQFF. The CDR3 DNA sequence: TGTGCCACCTCGAGGTGGGGGACTGAGCAGTTCTTC.